Sequencing of this T cell receptor beta chain was carried out in a study of cytotoxic CD8 clonotypes in ibrutinib-treated CLL. The data were produced by immunoSEQ multiplex PCR, yet TCRdb's version contains in-frame clones alone and is incomplete. In the table there are 150,000 to 200,000 clones, nearly 90% of which are singletons. The CDR3 spans 13 residues. Germline V gives CDR1 SGHDT, CDR2 YYEEEE. Trimming took 3 bases from V and 6 from J, leaving 10 bases between them. This TCR was recovered from a human donor with chronic lymphocytic leukemia. The specimen comprised PBMCs, sampled at disease progression, from a patient treated with ibrutinib. V usage is TRBV5-6 and J usage is TRBJ1-5, with a weak D call TRBD1 (6 bases). Here the CDR3 DNA reads TGTGCCAGCAGCTCCGGGGGCGGTCAGCCCCAGCATTTT. Amino acids: CASSSGGGQPQHF.